Shown below are 22 T cell receptor beta chains from a single sample sequenced in a study of shared clonotypes between healthy human individuals. Generated by immunoSEQ multiplex PCR, the TCRdb table keeps only in-frame clones and is missing some. The sample carries over a million clones, 75% to 80% recorded once. Input material: memory CD4+ T cells from PBMCs. Subset here: CD45RA-negative fraction. The source of these receptors is a man aged 18 to 29 in good health. Some clones in this sample may be carry-over from other donors' samples.

This clone has ten or more counts. Other DNA sequences from this sample encode an identical CDR3 as well. The chain recombines TRBV7-9 with TRBJ1-1; D possibly corresponds to TRBD1 (6 bases). The germline V gene has CDR1 SEHNR and CDR2 FQNEAQ (reference sequence). The CDR3 has 13 residues. Trimming took 5 bases from V and 4 from J, leaving 11 bases between them. The CDR3 reads CASSQQGGTEAFF. Here the CDR3 DNA reads TGTGCCAGCAGCCAACAGGGAGGCACTGAAGCTTTCTTT.

The chain employs TRBV28 and TRBJ1-2; perhaps TRBD1 as D (6 bases). CDR1 and CDR2 (germline): MDHEN, SYDVKM. V lost 8 bases and J 0 bases, leaving 13 bases between the germline ends. This CDR3 region has 14 residues. CDR3 bases: TGTGCCAGCGGACGGGACAATACTAACTATGGCTACACCTTC. Translated, it gives CASGRDNTNYGYTF.

The gene calls are TRBV28 and TRBJ2-3; D may be TRBD2 (6 bases). Germline lookup yields CDR1 MDHEN and CDR2 SYDVKM. The V gene lost 2 bases and the J gene lost 4 bases, with 25 bases spanning the gap. This CDR3 has 19 residues. The CDR3 DNA reads TGTGCCAGCAGTTTAGGCCGGGGGAACGGAGCATGGGGCCCAGATACGCAGTATTTT. It translates to CASSLGRGNGAWGPDTQYF.

J is TRBJ2-3 and V is TRBV6-6, with 8 positions matching TRBD2. The junction had 4 bases not matched to a gene; V was cut back by 4 bases and J by 1 base. The germline gives CDR1 MNHNY, CDR2 SVGAGI (reference sequence). This CDR3 comprises 15 residues. CDR3 amino acids: CASSFGLAGTDTQYF. CDR3 sequence (DNA): TGTGCCAGCAGTTTCGGACTAGCCGGCACAGATACGCAGTATTTT.

J is TRBJ1-5 and V is TRBV7-2; a weak D match, TRBD1 (6 bases). The ends were cut back, 7 bases at V and 2 bases at J, with 15 bases in the middle. CDR3 length: 15 residues. Per germline, CDR1 SGHTA and CDR2 FQGNSA. The CDR3 DNA follows: TGTGCCAGCAAGATACAGGGATTGGGCAATCAGCCCCAGCATTTT. As protein: CASKIQGLGNQPQHF.

This rearrangement joins TRBV28 to TRBJ1-1, with 8 nucleotides matching TRBD1. Trimming cost V 4 bases and J 0 bases; bases outside gene matches: 1. Germline V CDR1 and CDR2: MDHEN, SYDVKM. The CDR3 consists of 14 residues. The DNA of the CDR3 is TGTGCCAGCAGTTGGGACAGGCTGAACACTGAAGCTTTCTTT. Translated: CASSWDRLNTEAFF.

The chain links TRBV30 to TRBJ1-2, with 9 nucleotides matching TRBD1. The CDR3 consists of 13 residues. Per germline, CDR1 GTSNPN and CDR2 SVGIG (reference sequence). V was clipped by 4 bases and J by 4 bases; unmatched bases: 4. The CDR3 nucleotides are TGTGCCTGGAAGGAGGACAGGGGCTATGGCTACACCTTC. Amino acids: CAWKEDRGYGYTF.

The J gene is TRBJ2-3, the V gene TRBV7-2, with TRBD1 matching 9 bases. V was clipped by 4 bases and J by 6 bases; unmatched bases: 5. From germline, CDR1 is SGHTA and CDR2 FQGNSA. The CDR3 is made up of 14 amino acids. The DNA for the CDR3 is TGTGCCAGCAGCTGGGACAGGGCCGCGGATACGCAGTATTTT. Protein sequence: CASSWDRAADTQYF.

This clone was found once. The chain is built from TRBV7-8 and TRBJ2-2; 13 bases agree with TRBD2. The germline CDR1 and CDR2 sequences are SGHVS and FQNEAQ. V was clipped by 4 bases and J by 0 bases; unmatched bases: 5. This CDR3 is built from 18 residues. This CDR3 reads CASSWGTSGETNTGELFF. The DNA for the CDR3 is TGTGCCAGCAGCTGGGGGACTAGCGGGGAGACGAACACCGGGGAGCTGTTTTTT. The full variable domain, rest sourced from reference TRBV7-8 and TRBJ2-2, is GAGVSQSPRYKVAKRGQDVALRCDPISGHVSLFWYQQALGQGPEFLTYFQNEAQLDKSGLPSDRFFAERPEGSVSTLKIQRTQQEDSAVYLCASSWGTSGETNTGELFFGEGSRLTVL.

This chain uses TRBV19 with TRBJ1-5; 7 bases match TRBD1. CDR3 length: 14 amino acids. CDR1 and CDR2 (germline): LNHDA, SQIVND (reference sequence). Germline trimming cut 8 bases from V and 5 bases from J; bases unmatched to any gene: 9. The CDR3 coding sequence is TGTGCCAGTGCTGGGAGGGGGCTCGATCAGCCCCAGCATTTT. It is translated as CASAGRGLDQPQHF.

In regard to this clone: The same CDR3 is also encoded by other DNA sequences in this sample. The chain recombines TRBV28 with TRBJ2-2, with D possibly TRBD1 on 5 matching bases. CDR1 and CDR2 from the germline V gene are MDHEN and SYDVKM. V dropped 3 bases and J dropped 4 bases, with 12 bases sitting between them. The CDR3 sequence is 15 residues long. CDR3 sequence reads: CASSLSRGGTGELFF. CDR3 DNA sequence: TGTGCCAGCAGTTTGAGTAGGGGTGGCACCGGGGAGCTGTTTTTT.

The chain is built from TRBV5-1 and TRBJ1-1; 8 bases fit TRBD1. Germline V gene sequence: CDR1 SGHRS, CDR2 YFSETQ. The CDR3 has 14 residues. The V and J ends lost 4 bases and 3 bases, in that order; junction bases with no gene match: 5. CDR3 amino acids: CASSDSRGHTEAFF. CDR3 sequence (DNA): TGCGCCAGCAGCGACAGCAGGGGGCACACTGAAGCTTTCTTT.

V usage is TRBV7-2 and J usage is TRBJ2-2; TRBD1 aligns across 8 bases. The germline CDR1 and CDR2 sequences are SGHTA and FQGNSA. Trimming cost V 7 bases and J 3 bases; bases outside gene matches: 10. This CDR3 is built from 16 residues. The CDR3 here is CASTARNRGDTGELFF. CDR3 in DNA: TGTGCCAGCACCGCCCGGAACAGGGGGGACACCGGGGAGCTGTTTTTT.

Concerning this clone itself: Other DNA variants within this sample encode the same CDR3. V gene TRBV5-1 combines with J gene TRBJ2-1; D is undetermined. CDR3 length equals 13 residues. Germline CDR1 SGHRS, CDR2 YFSETQ. V shed 3 bases and J shed 4 bases, with 8 bases lying between them. DNA for the CDR3: TGCGCCAGCAGCTCCCTAGGATACAATGAGCAGTTCTTC. This gives the protein CASSSLGYNEQFF.

The chain recombines TRBV19 with TRBJ2-5; 8 bases line up with TRBD2. The CDR3 sequence is 15 residues long. Germline values: CDR1 LNHDA, CDR2 SQIVND (reference sequence). With 9 bases clipped from V and 5 bases from J, the junction kept 14 bases outside the gene matches. CDR3 loop: CASRNSGTRDETQYF. The CDR3 DNA sequence: TGTGCCAGCAGGAATTCCGGGACTAGGGACGAGACCCAGTACTTC.

J is TRBJ1-3 and V is TRBV14; D call uncertain. CDR3 length: 13 amino acids. The germline V and J ends were trimmed by 6 bases and 1 base, with 7 bases remaining between them. In germline, CDR1 is SGHDN, CDR2 FVKESK. For the CDR3, the DNA is TGTGCCAGCAGGACGGTGTCTGGAAACACCATATATTTT. Its protein product is CASRTVSGNTIYF.

This clone was counted a single time. The V call is TRBV11-3, the J call TRBJ2-2; D unresolved. Germline CDR1 SGHNT, CDR2 YENEEA. Trimming left V 4 bases short and J 0 bases short, with 6 bases between. This CDR3 region has 14 residues. CDR3 DNA sequence: TGTGCCAGCAGCTCAAGGGCGAACACCGGGGAGCTGTTTTTT. It is translated as CASSSRANTGELFF. Combining the CDR3 with reference TRBV11-3 and TRBJ2-2 gives the whole variable domain EAGVVQSPRYKIIEKKQPVAFWCNPISGHNTLYWYLQNLGQGPELLIRYENEEAVDDSQLPKDRFSAERLKGVDSTLKIQPAELGDSAVYLCASSSRANTGELFFGEGSRLTVL.

This clone appeared a few times. The chain links TRBV5-1 to TRBJ2-3, with TRBD2 matching 12 bases. The CDR3 spans 17 residues. Trimming cost V 0 bases and J 6 bases; bases outside gene matches: 8. Germline V gene sequence: CDR1 SGHRS, CDR2 YFSETQ. The CDR3 here is CASSLVASGRAGDTQYF. The DNA of the CDR3 is TGCGCCAGCAGCTTGGTAGCTAGCGGGAGGGCCGGGGATACGCAGTATTTT. The full variable domain, in which reference TRBV5-1 and TRBJ2-3 provide the parts outside the CDR3, is KAGVTQTPRYLIKTRGQQVTLSCSPISGHRSVSWYQQTPGQGLQFLFEYFSETQRNKGNFPGRFSGRQFSNSRSEMNVSTLELGDSALYLCASSLVASGRAGDTQYFGPGTRLTVL.

In DNA, the CDR3 is TGTGCCAGCAGTTCAGTTACAGACCAAGAGACCCAGTACTTC. It codes for CASSSVTDQETQYF. V usage is TRBV6-5 and J usage is TRBJ2-5, with D unresolved. Trimming took 4 bases from V and 0 from J, leaving 9 bases between them. The V gene's germline CDR1 is MNHEY and CDR2 SVGAGI. The CDR3 has 14 residues.

This clone was counted a single time. This sequence joins TRBV30 and TRBJ2-1, with a possible D match to TRBD2 (6 bases). Between the trimmed V and J ends, which lost 5 bases and 7 bases, there was a span of 15 bases. The CDR3 consists of 13 residues. Germline lookup yields CDR1 GTSNPN and CDR2 SVGIG (reference sequence). As DNA, the CDR3 is TGTGCCTGGGCTTTAGCGGCCCCAAATGAGCAGTTCTTC. Amino acids: CAWALAAPNEQFF.

The chain employs TRBV5-1 and TRBJ2-3; D tentatively reads TRBD1 or TRBD2 (6 bases each). The length of the CDR3 is 14 residues. Between the trimmed V and J ends, which lost 4 bases and 5 bases, there was a span of 14 bases. Germline lookup yields CDR1 SGHRS and CDR2 YFSETQ. CDR3 loop: CASSDPQGGDTQYF. The CDR3 DNA sequence: TGCGCCAGCAGCGATCCACAGGGAGGAGATACGCAGTATTTT. The full variable domain, with the rest looked up from reference TRBV5-1 and TRBJ2-3, is KAGVTQTPRYLIKTRGQQVTLSCSPISGHRSVSWYQQTPGQGLQFLFEYFSETQRNKGNFPGRFSGRQFSNSRSEMNVSTLELGDSALYLCASSDPQGGDTQYFGPGTRLTVL.

CDR3 sequence (DNA): TGCGCCAGCAGCGAGACTAGCGGGAGACTCAATGAGCAGTTCTTC. Its translation is CASSETSGRLNEQFF. The chain employs TRBV5-1 and TRBJ2-1; 12 bases are a match to TRBD2. The V and J ends lost 4 bases and 6 bases, in that order; junction bases with no gene match: 5. Germline V gives CDR1 SGHRS, CDR2 YFSETQ. The CDR3 extends over 15 amino acids. The whole variable domain, filled in from reference TRBV5-1 and TRBJ2-1, reads KAGVTQTPRYLIKTRGQQVTLSCSPISGHRSVSWYQQTPGQGLQFLFEYFSETQRNKGNFPGRFSGRQFSNSRSEMNVSTLELGDSALYLCASSETSGRLNEQFFGPGTRLTVL.